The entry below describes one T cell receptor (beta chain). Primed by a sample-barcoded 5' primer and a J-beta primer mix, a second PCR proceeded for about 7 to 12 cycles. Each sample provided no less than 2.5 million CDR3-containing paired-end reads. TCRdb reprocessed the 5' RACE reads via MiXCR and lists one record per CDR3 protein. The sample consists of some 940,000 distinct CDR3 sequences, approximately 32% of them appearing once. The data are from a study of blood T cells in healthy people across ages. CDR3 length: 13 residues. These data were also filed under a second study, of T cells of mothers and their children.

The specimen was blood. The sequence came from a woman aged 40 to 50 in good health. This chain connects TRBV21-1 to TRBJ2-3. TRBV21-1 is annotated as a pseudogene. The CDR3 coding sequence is TGTGCCAGCGTCCGGATTGGGGCAGATACGCAGTATTTT. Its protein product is CASVRIGADTQYF.